A selection of T cell receptor beta chains follows, all from one sample in a study of blood T cell repertoires in COVID-19. The data were produced by immunoSEQ multiplex PCR, yet TCRdb's version contains in-frame clones alone and is incomplete. The profile shows over 65,000 clones, about nine tenths of them singletons. Sequencing used peripheral blood. The receptors shown here come from a man in his fifties or sixties with active or convalescent COVID-19. The CDR3 runs from the conserved cysteine through the conserved F or W. The D gene is left open where the match is weak. Expanded clones are given a class, and other clones once, few, many or no size at all.

j_gene | v_gene | d_gene | abundance | CDR3nt | CDR3aa
TRBJ2-7 | TRBV5-1 | TRBD1 | once | TGCGCCAGCAGCGCGACAGGACAGGGTCACCAGCAGTACTTC | CASSATGQGHQQYF
TRBJ1-4 | TRBV12-5 | TRBD1 | NA | TGTGCTAGTGGTTTGACCCGACAGGGGAACCTTAATGAAAAACTGTTTTTT | CASGLTRQGNLNEKLFF
TRBJ2-2 | TRBV18 | NA | NA | TGTGCCAGCTCACCGGGCAAGGACACCGGGGAGCTGTTTTTT | CASSPGKDTGELFF
TRBJ2-7 | TRBV27 | TRBD1 | NA | TGTGCCAGCAGGGCCGGGACAGGGGGCTTGTTAGCGGGCATATCCCACGAGCAGTACTTC | CASRAGTGGLLAGISHEQYF
TRBJ2-5 | TRBV9 | NA | NA | TGTGCCAGCAGCGCGGGACATAGTCAAGAGACCCAGTACTTC | CASSAGHSQETQYF
TRBJ2-7 | TRBV19 | NA | NA | TGTGCCAGTAGGGGCCCCTACGAGCAGTACTTC | CASRGPYEQYF
TRBJ2-7 | TRBV5-1 | NA | NA | TGCGCCAGCAGCCAGGACTTTCCCTACGAGCAGTACTTC | CASSQDFPYEQYF
TRBJ2-2 | TRBV2 | TRBD2 | NA | TGTGCCAGCAGCCAAGGACTAGCGGATAACACCGGGGAGCTGTTTTTT | CASSQGLADNTGELFF
TRBJ1-3 | TRBV30 | TRBD1 | NA | TGTGCCTGGACGGGGACAGCGACCTCTGGAAACACCATATATTTT | CAWTGTATSGNTIYF
TRBJ1-6 | TRBV27 | NA | NA | TGTGCCAGCAGTCCCCGGGTGCCGGATTCACCCCTCCACTTT | CASSPRVPDSPLHF
TRBJ2-7 | TRBV2 | TRBD1 | NA | TGTGCCAGCCGCCTACAGGGGGCGCTGAACGAGCAGTACTTC | CASRLQGALNEQYF
TRBJ2-7 | TRBV10-3 | NA | NA | TGTGCCATCAGTGGACAGTACGAGCAGTACTTC | CAISGQYEQYF
TRBJ2-5 | TRBV30 | TRBD1 | NA | TGTGCCTGGAGTAGGGGTGCAGGGGGAGAGACCCAGTACTTC | CAWSRGAGGETQYF
TRBJ1-4 | TRBV5-8 | TRBD1 | few | TGTGCCAGCAGCTTGGGGGACAGGAGTGAAAAACTGTTTTTT | CASSLGDRSEKLFF
TRBJ2-3 | TRBV24-1 | NA | NA | TGTGCCACCAGTGATAAGAACAGGGGCACAGATACGCAGTATTTT | CATSDKNRGTDTQYF
TRBJ1-1 | TRBV19 | NA | NA | TGTGCCAGTAGTAGCAGGACAGACAACACTGAAGCTTTCTTT | CASSSRTDNTEAFF
TRBJ2-5 | TRBV6-5 | TRBD2 | NA | TGTGCCAGCAGGACTCCGGGGGGAGAGACCCAGTACTTC | CASRTPGGETQYF
TRBJ2-2 | TRBV27 | NA | NA | TGTGCCAGCAAGATTAGTCAGGGGAACACCGGGGAGCTGTTTTTT | CASKISQGNTGELFF
TRBJ2-3 | TRBV6-5 | NA | NA | TGTGCCAGCAGTATCCCAGGGACAGATACGCAGTATTTT | CASSIPGTDTQYF
TRBJ2-6 | TRBV28 | NA | once | TGTGCCAGCGGTTTCACGGCCCCGGGAAAGGGCCTGACTTTC | CASGFTAPGKGLTF
TRBJ2-7 | TRBV4-3 | TRBD1 | NA | TGCGCCAGCAGCCAAGAACAGGGGGCCATGTGGCACGAGCAGTACTTC | CASSQEQGAMWHEQYF
TRBJ1-1 | TRBV7-6 | TRBD1 | NA | TGTGCCAGCAGCCGGAGGGGACAGGGGAGACCTGAAGCTTTCTTT | CASSRRGQGRPEAFF
TRBJ2-1 | TRBV6-5 | TRBD1 | NA | TGTGCCAGCAGTTACCGGGACAGGGCATACAATGAGCAGTTCTTC | CASSYRDRAYNEQFF
TRBJ1-6 | TRBV5-4 | TRBD1 | few | TGTGCCAGCAGCGGGGACAGCTCCTATAATTCACCCCTCCACTTT | CASSGDSSYNSPLHF
TRBJ2-5 | TRBV29-1 | NA | NA | TGCAGCGTTGTTTACGACAGGAGAAAAGAGACCCAGTACTTC | CSVVYDRRKETQYF
TRBJ2-3 | TRBV18 | NA | NA | TGTGCCAGCTCACCAACTGCGATAGGGGGAGATACGCAGTATTTT | CASSPTAIGGDTQYF
TRBJ2-5 | TRBV7-2 | NA | few | TGTGCCAGCAGCTTAGGTTCGGCGGGGGAGACCCAGTACTTC | CASSLGSAGETQYF
TRBJ1-6 | TRBV27 | NA | NA | TGTGCCAGCAGTTTACGGGGTATTAATTCACCCCTCCACTTT | CASSLRGINSPLHF
TRBJ2-5 | TRBV14 | TRBD2 | NA | TGTGCCAGCAGCCCTAGCGGGGCCCAAGAGACCCAGTACTTC | CASSPSGAQETQYF
TRBJ2-2 | TRBV24-1 | TRBD2 | NA | TGTGCCACCAGTGAATCAGGACTAGCGGGGTTTGGGGAGCTGTTTTTT | CATSESGLAGFGELFF
TRBJ2-1 | TRBV20-1 | TRBD2 | NA | TGCAGTGTGGGGCGGGGGGATGAGCAGTTCTTC | CSVGRGDEQFF
TRBJ2-7 | TRBV6-5 | TRBD1 | NA | TGTGCCAGCAGGCAAGGGACAGTGACTAACTACGAGCAGTACTTC | CASRQGTVTNYEQYF
TRBJ1-1 | TRBV6-6 | NA | NA | TGTGCCAGCAGTTACGAGGGCAGGTCGAACACTGAAGCTTTCTTT | CASSYEGRSNTEAFF
TRBJ2-7 | TRBV7-2 | NA | NA | TGTGCCAGCAGCTTAGATGCCGCGTCCTACGAGCAGTACTTC | CASSLDAASYEQYF
TRBJ2-7 | TRBV5-1 | TRBD2 | once | TGCGCCAGCAGCTCTGCTAGCGGGGGGACCTACGAGCAGTACTTC | CASSSASGGTYEQYF
TRBJ1-1 | TRBV4-1 | TRBD1 | NA | TGCGCCAGCAGCCGAACTAAGACAGATCAGGGGGCTGAAGCTTTCTTT | CASSRTKTDQGAEAFF
TRBJ2-1 | TRBV7-9 | TRBD1 | NA | TGTGCCAGCAGCTCCAGAGGCTGGGACAGGTCCTATGAGCAGTTCTTC | CASSSRGWDRSYEQFF
TRBJ2-3 | TRBV15 | TRBD2 | NA | TGTGCCACCAGCAGAGATCAGGGGACTAGCGGGAGTATCACAGATACGCAGTATTTT | CATSRDQGTSGSITDTQYF
TRBJ2-5 | TRBV9 | TRBD2 | NA | TGTGCCAGCAGCGTGGGGCCTAGCGGGGAAGAGACCCAGTACTTC | CASSVGPSGEETQYF
TRBJ2-2 | TRBV3-1/TRBV3-2 | TRBD2 | once | TGTGCCAGCAGCCAAGAGGGGACTAGCGGTTACACCGGGGAGCTGTTTTTT | CASSQEGTSGYTGELFF
TRBJ1-3 | TRBV28 | TRBD1 | once | TGTGCCAGCAGACCGGACAGGGCCGGAAACACCATATATTTT | CASRPDRAGNTIYF